This T cell receptor (beta chain) was obtained from a study of cytomegalovirus exposure and HLA in healthy donors. At the level of the study: Falling in the Caucasian-associated ancestry cluster were approximately 84% of approximately 410 genotyped donors.

Primers for the PCR totalled 60 Vbeta and 13 Jbeta. TCRdb's table, derived via immunoSEQ multiplex PCR, lists solely in-frame clones and lacks some. This sample has over 200,000 clones, with just over 75% found just once. Study results and caveats: Researchers reported from a later analysis that most CMV-associated TCR beta chains appeared HLA-restricted.

Germline V gene sequence: CDR1 SGHRS, CDR2 YFSETQ. This CDR3 has 15 amino acids. The trim removed 4 bases at V and 1 base at J, leaving 7 bases unmatched. Comments on this clone: Its antigen is unidentified.

Sequenced sample: PBMCs. This receptor was taken from a woman aged 60-70 years in good health and CMV-seropositive. The V gene is TRBV5-1, the J gene TRBJ2-5, with 7 bases aligning to TRBD2. The CDR3 DNA sequence: TGCGCCAGCAGCGTACTCCCTAGCGGCCAAGAGACCCAGTACTTC. Residues: CASSVLPSGQETQYF.